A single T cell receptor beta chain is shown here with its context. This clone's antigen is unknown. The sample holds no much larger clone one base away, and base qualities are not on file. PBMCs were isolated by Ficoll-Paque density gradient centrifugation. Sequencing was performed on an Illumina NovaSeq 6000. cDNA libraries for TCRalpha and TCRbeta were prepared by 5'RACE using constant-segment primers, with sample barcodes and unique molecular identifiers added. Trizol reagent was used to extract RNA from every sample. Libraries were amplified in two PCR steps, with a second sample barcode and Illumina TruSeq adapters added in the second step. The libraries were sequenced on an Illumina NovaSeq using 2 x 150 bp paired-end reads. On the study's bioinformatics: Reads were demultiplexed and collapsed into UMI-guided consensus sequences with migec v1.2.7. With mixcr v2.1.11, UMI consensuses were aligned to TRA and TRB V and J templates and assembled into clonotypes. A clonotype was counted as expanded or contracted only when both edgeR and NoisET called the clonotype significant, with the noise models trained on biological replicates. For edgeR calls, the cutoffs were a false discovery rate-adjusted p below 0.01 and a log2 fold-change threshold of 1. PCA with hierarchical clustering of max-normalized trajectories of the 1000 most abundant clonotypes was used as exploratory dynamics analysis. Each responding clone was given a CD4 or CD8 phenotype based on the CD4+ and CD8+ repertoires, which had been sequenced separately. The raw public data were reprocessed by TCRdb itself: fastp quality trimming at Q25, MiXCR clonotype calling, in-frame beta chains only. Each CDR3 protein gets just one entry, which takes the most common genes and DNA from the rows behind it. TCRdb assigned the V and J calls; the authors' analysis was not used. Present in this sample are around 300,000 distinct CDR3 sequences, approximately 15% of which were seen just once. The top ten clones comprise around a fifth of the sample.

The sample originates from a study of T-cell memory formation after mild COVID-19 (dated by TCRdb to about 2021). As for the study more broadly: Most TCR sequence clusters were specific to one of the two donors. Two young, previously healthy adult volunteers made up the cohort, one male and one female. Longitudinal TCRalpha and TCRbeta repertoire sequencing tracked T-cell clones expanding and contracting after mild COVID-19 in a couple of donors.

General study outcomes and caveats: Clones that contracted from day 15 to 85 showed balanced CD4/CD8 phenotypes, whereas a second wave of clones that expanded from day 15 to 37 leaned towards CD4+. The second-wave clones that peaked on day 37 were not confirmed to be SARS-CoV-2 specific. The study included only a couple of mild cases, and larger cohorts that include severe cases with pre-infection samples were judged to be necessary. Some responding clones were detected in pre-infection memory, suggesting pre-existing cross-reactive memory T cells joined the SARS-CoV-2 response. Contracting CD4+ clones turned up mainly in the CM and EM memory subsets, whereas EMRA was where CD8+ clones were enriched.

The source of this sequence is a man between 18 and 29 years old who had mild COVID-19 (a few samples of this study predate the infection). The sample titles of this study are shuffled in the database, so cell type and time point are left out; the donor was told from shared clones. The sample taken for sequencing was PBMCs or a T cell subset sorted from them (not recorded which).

For the CDR3, the sequence is CATSRRGAQETQYF. The DNA is TGTGCCACCAGCAGACGGGGGGCCCAAGAGACCCAGTACTTC. The chain couples TRBV15 to TRBJ2-5; the best D guess is TRBD2, with 7 bases matching. Spanning cysteine to phenylalanine, the CDR3 consists of 14 amino acids. CDR3 DNA is the only sequence kept; it has 42 bases, read in frame from the first base. Cut back by 2 bases and 1 base, the V and J ends lie 8 bases apart. CDR1 and CDR2, per the germline V gene (reference sequence), are LNHNV and YYDKDF.